This record looks at one T cell receptor beta chain sequence and its context. Its target is not known. The entry originates in a study of CD8+ T cells in alopecia areata. Study overall: In an open-label trial, patients got 5 to 10 mg tofacitinib twice daily. General study points: Among the top 100, expanded CD8+ clones, as well as scalp clonality, were significantly decreased by tofacitinib. In blood and scalp, many expanded lesional clones persisted during tofacitinib.

Treatment here: oral pan-JAK inhibitor, 5-10 mg twice daily. Patients with alopecia areata provided lesional scalp punch biopsies as well as peripheral blood. V gave up 5 bases and J gave up 7 bases, with 6 bases separating them. Germline CDR1 and CDR2: PRHDT and FYEKMQ (reference sequence). The CDR3 runs 11 residues. Once RNA had been extracted, it was reverse transcribed into cDNA to act as the sequencing template. Method: immunoSEQ multiplex PCR; TCRdb's copy keeps in-frame clones and lacks some. The data show roughly 180,000 clones, 50% to 65% seen once. The sequence came from a human donor with alopecia areata. This rearrangement joins TRBV13 to TRBJ2-1; no reliable D call. Sequenced material: CD8+ T cells sorted from blood, taken at week 24, from a patient treated with tofacitinib. CDR3 amino acids: CASSAANEQFF. The CDR3 nucleotides read TGTGCCAGCAGCGCAGCTAATGAGCAGTTCTTC.